A selection of T cell receptor beta chains follows, all from one sample in a study of vaccination and CD4 T cells after COVID-19. Using its own MiXCR run on the PCR reads, TCRdb lists one record per CDR3 protein. The table lists roughly 26,000 distinct CDR3 sequences, approximately 44% of them singletons, with approximately 11% in the top ten. These receptors have no known antigen. Sample: CD4+ T cells from blood, cultured in vitro. These receptors were obtained from a human donor who had recovered from COVID-19. CDR3s include the opening cysteine and the closing phenylalanine or tryptophan. The D gene is left open where the match is weak. Only part of the rows carry a size: once, few, many, or a class if the clone is expanded.

abundance	d_gene	v_gene	j_gene	CDR3nt	CDR3aa
NA	TRBD2	TRBV28	TRBJ2-3	TGTGCCAGCAGTTTCTACAGGACTAGCGGGATTGGTACAGATACGCAGTATTTT	CASSFYRTSGIGTDTQYF
NA	NA	TRBV20-1	TRBJ1-5	TGCAGTGCCGCCCTCCGAGGTCCCAATCAGCCCCAGCATTTT	CSAALRGPNQPQHF
NA	TRBD1	TRBV6-1	TRBJ1-6	TGTGCCAGCAGCCAGAACAGGGGAGGGGGTTCTAATTCACCCCTCCACTTT	CASSQNRGGGSNSPLHF
NA	TRBD1	TRBV28	TRBJ1-5	TGTGCCAGCAGTCTAAGGACAGGGGGCGCGAGTCAGCCCCAGCATTTT	CASSLRTGGASQPQHF
medium-sized	NA	TRBV28	TRBJ1-1	TGTGCCAGCAGTTTGACAGGGAACACTGAAGCTTTCTTT	CASSLTGNTEAFF
NA	NA	TRBV28	TRBJ1-1	TGTGCCAGCAGTCCTTACGAGAACACTGAAGCTTTCTTT	CASSPYENTEAFF
NA	TRBD1	TRBV20-1	TRBJ2-1	TGCAGTGCTAGTTACCCGGTGACAGGGGGATACAATGAGCAGTTCTTC	CSASYPVTGGYNEQFF
NA	TRBD2	TRBV2	TRBJ2-3	TGTGCCAGCAGTCGTCCTAGCGGGGGTTTATCTGATACGCAGTATTTT	CASSRPSGGLSDTQYF
few	NA	TRBV7-9	TRBJ2-1	TGTGCCAGCAGCTTAGGTGCCTACAATGAGCAGTTCTTC	CASSLGAYNEQFF
NA	NA	TRBV4-2	TRBJ2-5	TGTGCCAGCAGCCCAAGTCGGCGGGCCGGGGAGACCCAGTACTTC	CASSPSRRAGETQYF
few	NA	TRBV6-5	TRBJ2-5	TGTGCCAGCAGTTACTCGGGCAAGGAGACCCAGTACTTC	CASSYSGKETQYF
few	NA	TRBV15	TRBJ2-7	TGTGCCACCAGCAGAGATTGGGCAACCTACGAGCAGTACTTC	CATSRDWATYEQYF
few	NA	TRBV11-2	TRBJ1-2	TGTGCCAGCAGCTTAGTGGAGGGCGGCTATGGCTACACCTTC	CASSLVEGGYGYTF
NA	NA	TRBV24-1	TRBJ2-2	TGTGCCACCAGTGAAGCTCGGGGTGTAAACACCGGGGAGCTGTTTTTT	CATSEARGVNTGELFF
few	NA	TRBV12-3/TRBV12-4	TRBJ2-7	TGTGCCAGCTTGGACAGTGCGATCTACGAGCAGTACTTC	CASLDSAIYEQYF
few	TRBD2	TRBV7-3	TRBJ2-3	TGTGCCAGCAGCTCCCGGACTAGATCAGATACGCAGTATTTT	CASSSRTRSDTQYF
few	NA	TRBV18	TRBJ2-5	TGTGCCAGCTCACCACGGGGATCACAAGAGACCCAGTACTTC	CASSPRGSQETQYF
NA	NA	TRBV6-4	TRBJ2-4	TGTGCCAGCACCGCCAGCATAGCCAAAAACATTCAGTACTTC	CASTASIAKNIQYF
NA	NA	TRBV7-3	TRBJ2-5	TGTGCCAGCAGCTTAAATGGCCAGACTCGAAGACGAGAGACCCAGTACTTC	CASSLNGQTRRRETQYF
few	NA	TRBV20-1	TRBJ2-6	TGCAGTGCTAGTAAGAGAGGTGGGGCCAACGTCCTGACTTTC	CSASKRGGANVLTF
NA	NA	TRBV5-1	TRBJ2-1	TGCGCCAGCAGCTTTGACTGGGAGCACTACAATGAGCAGTTCTTC	CASSFDWEHYNEQFF
NA	NA	TRBV24-1	TRBJ2-5	TGTGCCACCAGTGACGGGTTGGGAAGGGGGCGGGGTGAGACCCAGTACTTC	CATSDGLGRGRGETQYF
NA	NA	TRBV5-1	TRBJ1-6	TGCGCCAGCACCACTATGTCGGGGGGGAGAAATTCACCCCTCCACTTT	CASTTMSGGRNSPLHF
NA	NA	TRBV28	TRBJ1-1	TGTGCCAGCAGTAGAACTCAGGCGGGAGGGCACACTGAAGCTTTCTTT	CASSRTQAGGHTEAFF
NA	NA	TRBV6-2/TRBV6-3	TRBJ2-1	TGTGCCAGCAGGGGGGCGGACAGCTCCTACAATGAGCAGTTCTTC	CASRGADSSYNEQFF
NA	TRBD1	TRBV18	TRBJ1-1	TGTGCCAGCTCACCACCTGAGGCTTCAGGACAGGGTGGTGAAGCTTTCTTT	CASSPPEASGQGGEAFF
few	TRBD1	TRBV6-1	TRBJ1-2	TGTGCCAGCGATTCTACAGGGGGCGCGATAGGTGGCTACACCTTC	CASDSTGGAIGGYTF
NA	TRBD2	TRBV7-9	TRBJ2-1	TGTGCCAGCAGCCGGTGGGCTAGCGGGAGGTCCGACGACAATGAGCAGTTCTTC	CASSRWASGRSDDNEQFF
NA	NA	TRBV11-2	TRBJ2-7	TGTGCCAGCAGCTTACAAATGAGGGAATCCTACGAGCAGCACTTC	CASSLQMRESYEQHF
few	TRBD2	TRBV29-1	TRBJ2-2	TGCAGCCTTTTGACTAGCGGGAGTACTGCCGGGGAGCTGTTTTTT	CSLLTSGSTAGELFF
NA	NA	TRBV6-2/TRBV6-3	TRBJ2-2	TGTGCCAGCAGTTATTGGGTCGGGAGGGAGCTGTTTTTT	CASSYWVGRELFF
NA	NA	TRBV19	TRBJ1-5	TGTGCCAGTAGTATCAGGGCTTGGGAGCCCCAGCATTTT	CASSIRAWEPQHF
NA	TRBD1	TRBV27	TRBJ2-7	TGTGCCAGCAGTTTATTTTCCGGGACAGGGGTCAACGAGCAGTACTTC	CASSLFSGTGVNEQYF
NA	TRBD2	TRBV5-1	TRBJ2-5	TGCGCCAGCAGCTTGGGCCGTAGTAGCGGGGGCCCGTACCAAGAGACCCAGTACTTC	CASSLGRSSGGPYQETQYF
few	NA	TRBV7-2	TRBJ2-5	TGTGCCAGCAGCTCCGGGGGGCTAGCCGTGGCCCAGTACTTC	CASSSGGLAVAQYF
few	NA	TRBV6-1	TRBJ1-1	TGTGCCAGCAGCCGTCGTTTTCGGAACACTGAAGCTTTCTTT	CASSRRFRNTEAFF
few	NA	TRBV4-1	TRBJ1-1	TGCGCCAGCCGGGGGCCACTTAAGAACACTGAAGCTTTCTTT	CASRGPLKNTEAFF
NA	TRBD1	TRBV10-2	TRBJ1-1	TGCGCCAGCAGTGCGACAGGGCACACCACTGAAGCTTTCTTT	CASSATGHTTEAFF
NA	NA	TRBV28	TRBJ2-2	TGTGCCAGCAGTTTGTCAGGGGACACCGGGGAGCTGTTTTTT	CASSLSGDTGELFF
few	NA	TRBV28	TRBJ2-7	TGTGCCAGCAGTTTGCGCCGGCCACTAGGGAGTGACGAGCAGTACTTC	CASSLRRPLGSDEQYF
few	NA	TRBV24-1	TRBJ2-7	TGTGCCACCAGTGATTCCGCCAGGGGAAGGGGCGAGCAGTACTTC	CATSDSARGRGEQYF
once	NA	TRBV28	TRBJ1-6	TGTGCCAGCAGTTTTGGTGGGACCTCTCGCTCCTATAATTCACCCCTCCACTTT	CASSFGGTSRSYNSPLHF
NA	NA	TRBV19	TRBJ2-2	TGTGCCAGTAGTATACAGGAATGGAATGGGGAGCTGTTTTTT	CASSIQEWNGELFF
NA	NA	TRBV20-1	TRBJ1-1	TGCAGTGCTAGCACCAGCCGTGAAGCTTTCTTT	CSASTSREAFF
few	NA	TRBV7-2	TRBJ2-2	TGTGCCAGCAGGGCCGGGGAGGTCACCGGGGAGCTGTTTTTT	CASRAGEVTGELFF
NA	NA	TRBV28	TRBJ2-4	TGTGCCAGCAGTTCACCAGGGGAACAAAACATTCAGTACTTC	CASSSPGEQNIQYF
NA	NA	TRBV20-1	TRBJ1-3	TGCAGTGCTAGAGTCCCCTCTGGAAACACCATATATTTT	CSARVPSGNTIYF
few	NA	TRBV19	TRBJ2-5	TGTGCCAGTAGTATCTATCCTGGGACCCAGTACTTC	CASSIYPGTQYF
few	NA	TRBV6-1	TRBJ1-5	TGTGCCAGCAGTGAAGCCGGGGGAAGGGGTCAGCCCCAGCATTTT	CASSEAGGRGQPQHF
few	TRBD1	TRBV2	TRBJ1-1	TGTGCCAGCAAAAGGGACAGGAGCACTGAAGCTTTCTTT	CASKRDRSTEAFF
NA	TRBD2	TRBV6-1	TRBJ2-3	TGTGCCAGCAGAAGACTCGGACTAGCGGGGAACACAGATACGCAGTATTTT	CASRRLGLAGNTDTQYF
NA	TRBD1	TRBV10-3	TRBJ1-6	TGTGCCATCAGTTACTGGACAGGAGATAATTCACCCCTCCACTTT	CAISYWTGDNSPLHF
once	TRBD2	TRBV4-2	TRBJ2-3	TGTGCCAGCAGCCAAGGGACTCTGGCGGGGGAAACCACAGATACGCAGTATTTT	CASSQGTLAGETTDTQYF
NA	NA	TRBV5-4	TRBJ1-6	TGTGCCAGCAGTGAGGGGGGTGGGGAGAATTCACCCCTCCACTTT	CASSEGGGENSPLHF
NA	TRBD1	TRBV24-1	TRBJ2-1	TGTGCCACCTCGGCAGGGGGCGCTTACGGGACCTACAATGAGCAGTTCTTC	CATSAGGAYGTYNEQFF
NA	NA	TRBV18	TRBJ2-1	TGTGCCAGCTCACTCTCCGACTTGAGCTCCTACAATGAGCAGTTCTTC	CASSLSDLSSYNEQFF
few	TRBD2	TRBV2	TRBJ2-7	TGTGCCAGCAGTGCCGGGACTAGCGGGGAGGCCTACGAGCAGTACTTC	CASSAGTSGEAYEQYF
NA	NA	TRBV15	TRBJ2-5	TGTGCCACCACCAACCGTGGGAGGTTTGAGACCCAGTACTTC	CATTNRGRFETQYF
few	NA	TRBV24-1	TRBJ1-1	TGTGCCACCAGAAACCCTGCCCGAGAATGGAACACTGAAGCTTTCTTT	CATRNPAREWNTEAFF